Following are 2 T cell receptor beta chains from one sample sequenced in a study of T cell changes during pregnancy in multiple sclerosis. Produced via immunoSEQ multiplex PCR; TCRdb's table is partial and in-frame only. The table records some 50,000 clones, roughly nine tenths of them present only once. Material: peripheral blood, obtained in the first trimester of pregnancy. The receptors were sampled from a female donor in good health, enrolled as a control in a pregnancy study.

The gene calls are TRBV6-6 and TRBJ2-7, with 7 bases aligning to TRBD1. Trimming at V came to 6 bases and at J to 3 bases, leaving 11 bases not matched to a gene. The CDR3 sequence is 15 residues long. CDR1 MNHNY and CDR2 SVGAGI come from the germline V gene (reference sequence). CDR3 loop: CASRTRRQGRYEQYF. CDR3 DNA sequence: TGTGCCAGCAGAACGAGGAGACAGGGCCGCTACGAGCAGTACTTC.

The chain employs TRBV19 and TRBJ1-2; 8 bases agree with TRBD1. Per germline, CDR1 LNHDA and CDR2 SQIVND (reference sequence). Germline trimming cut 7 bases from V and 4 bases from J; bases unmatched to any gene: 11. The CDR3 has 15 residues. For the CDR3, the DNA is TGTGCCAGTAACCTCATCTCAGGGGGCAGCTATGGCTACACCTTC. Protein product: CASNLISGGSYGYTF. Looking up the rest from reference TRBV19 and TRBJ1-2 gives the full variable domain: DGGITQSPKYLFRKEGQNVTLSCEQNLNHDAMYWYRQDPGQGLRLIYYSQIVNDFQKGDIAEGYSVSREKKESFPLTVTSAQKNPTAFYLCASNLISGGSYGYTFGSGTRLTVV.